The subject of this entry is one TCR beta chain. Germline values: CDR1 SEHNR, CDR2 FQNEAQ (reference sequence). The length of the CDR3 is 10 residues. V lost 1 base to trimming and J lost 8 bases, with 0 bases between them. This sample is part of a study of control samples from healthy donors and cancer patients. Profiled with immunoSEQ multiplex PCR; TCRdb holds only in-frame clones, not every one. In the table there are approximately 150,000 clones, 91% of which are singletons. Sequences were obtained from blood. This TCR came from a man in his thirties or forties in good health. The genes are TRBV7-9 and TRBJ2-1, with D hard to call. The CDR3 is CASSLDEQFF. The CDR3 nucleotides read TGTGCCAGCAGCTTAGATGAGCAGTTCTTC.